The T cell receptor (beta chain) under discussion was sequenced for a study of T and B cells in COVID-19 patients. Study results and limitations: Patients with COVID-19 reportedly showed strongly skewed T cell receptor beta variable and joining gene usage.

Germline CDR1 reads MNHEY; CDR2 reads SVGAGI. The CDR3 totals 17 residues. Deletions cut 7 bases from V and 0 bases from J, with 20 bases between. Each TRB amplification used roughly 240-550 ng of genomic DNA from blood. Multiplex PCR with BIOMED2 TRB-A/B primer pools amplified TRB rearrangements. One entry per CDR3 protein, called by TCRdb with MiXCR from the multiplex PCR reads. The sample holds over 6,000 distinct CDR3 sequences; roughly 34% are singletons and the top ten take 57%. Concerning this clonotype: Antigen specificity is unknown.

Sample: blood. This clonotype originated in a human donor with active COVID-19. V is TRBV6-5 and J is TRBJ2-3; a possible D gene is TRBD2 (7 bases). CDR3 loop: CASTEWAGAISTDTQYF. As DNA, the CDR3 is TGTGCCAGCACCGAATGGGCGGGGGCGATCAGCACAGATACGCAGTATTTT.